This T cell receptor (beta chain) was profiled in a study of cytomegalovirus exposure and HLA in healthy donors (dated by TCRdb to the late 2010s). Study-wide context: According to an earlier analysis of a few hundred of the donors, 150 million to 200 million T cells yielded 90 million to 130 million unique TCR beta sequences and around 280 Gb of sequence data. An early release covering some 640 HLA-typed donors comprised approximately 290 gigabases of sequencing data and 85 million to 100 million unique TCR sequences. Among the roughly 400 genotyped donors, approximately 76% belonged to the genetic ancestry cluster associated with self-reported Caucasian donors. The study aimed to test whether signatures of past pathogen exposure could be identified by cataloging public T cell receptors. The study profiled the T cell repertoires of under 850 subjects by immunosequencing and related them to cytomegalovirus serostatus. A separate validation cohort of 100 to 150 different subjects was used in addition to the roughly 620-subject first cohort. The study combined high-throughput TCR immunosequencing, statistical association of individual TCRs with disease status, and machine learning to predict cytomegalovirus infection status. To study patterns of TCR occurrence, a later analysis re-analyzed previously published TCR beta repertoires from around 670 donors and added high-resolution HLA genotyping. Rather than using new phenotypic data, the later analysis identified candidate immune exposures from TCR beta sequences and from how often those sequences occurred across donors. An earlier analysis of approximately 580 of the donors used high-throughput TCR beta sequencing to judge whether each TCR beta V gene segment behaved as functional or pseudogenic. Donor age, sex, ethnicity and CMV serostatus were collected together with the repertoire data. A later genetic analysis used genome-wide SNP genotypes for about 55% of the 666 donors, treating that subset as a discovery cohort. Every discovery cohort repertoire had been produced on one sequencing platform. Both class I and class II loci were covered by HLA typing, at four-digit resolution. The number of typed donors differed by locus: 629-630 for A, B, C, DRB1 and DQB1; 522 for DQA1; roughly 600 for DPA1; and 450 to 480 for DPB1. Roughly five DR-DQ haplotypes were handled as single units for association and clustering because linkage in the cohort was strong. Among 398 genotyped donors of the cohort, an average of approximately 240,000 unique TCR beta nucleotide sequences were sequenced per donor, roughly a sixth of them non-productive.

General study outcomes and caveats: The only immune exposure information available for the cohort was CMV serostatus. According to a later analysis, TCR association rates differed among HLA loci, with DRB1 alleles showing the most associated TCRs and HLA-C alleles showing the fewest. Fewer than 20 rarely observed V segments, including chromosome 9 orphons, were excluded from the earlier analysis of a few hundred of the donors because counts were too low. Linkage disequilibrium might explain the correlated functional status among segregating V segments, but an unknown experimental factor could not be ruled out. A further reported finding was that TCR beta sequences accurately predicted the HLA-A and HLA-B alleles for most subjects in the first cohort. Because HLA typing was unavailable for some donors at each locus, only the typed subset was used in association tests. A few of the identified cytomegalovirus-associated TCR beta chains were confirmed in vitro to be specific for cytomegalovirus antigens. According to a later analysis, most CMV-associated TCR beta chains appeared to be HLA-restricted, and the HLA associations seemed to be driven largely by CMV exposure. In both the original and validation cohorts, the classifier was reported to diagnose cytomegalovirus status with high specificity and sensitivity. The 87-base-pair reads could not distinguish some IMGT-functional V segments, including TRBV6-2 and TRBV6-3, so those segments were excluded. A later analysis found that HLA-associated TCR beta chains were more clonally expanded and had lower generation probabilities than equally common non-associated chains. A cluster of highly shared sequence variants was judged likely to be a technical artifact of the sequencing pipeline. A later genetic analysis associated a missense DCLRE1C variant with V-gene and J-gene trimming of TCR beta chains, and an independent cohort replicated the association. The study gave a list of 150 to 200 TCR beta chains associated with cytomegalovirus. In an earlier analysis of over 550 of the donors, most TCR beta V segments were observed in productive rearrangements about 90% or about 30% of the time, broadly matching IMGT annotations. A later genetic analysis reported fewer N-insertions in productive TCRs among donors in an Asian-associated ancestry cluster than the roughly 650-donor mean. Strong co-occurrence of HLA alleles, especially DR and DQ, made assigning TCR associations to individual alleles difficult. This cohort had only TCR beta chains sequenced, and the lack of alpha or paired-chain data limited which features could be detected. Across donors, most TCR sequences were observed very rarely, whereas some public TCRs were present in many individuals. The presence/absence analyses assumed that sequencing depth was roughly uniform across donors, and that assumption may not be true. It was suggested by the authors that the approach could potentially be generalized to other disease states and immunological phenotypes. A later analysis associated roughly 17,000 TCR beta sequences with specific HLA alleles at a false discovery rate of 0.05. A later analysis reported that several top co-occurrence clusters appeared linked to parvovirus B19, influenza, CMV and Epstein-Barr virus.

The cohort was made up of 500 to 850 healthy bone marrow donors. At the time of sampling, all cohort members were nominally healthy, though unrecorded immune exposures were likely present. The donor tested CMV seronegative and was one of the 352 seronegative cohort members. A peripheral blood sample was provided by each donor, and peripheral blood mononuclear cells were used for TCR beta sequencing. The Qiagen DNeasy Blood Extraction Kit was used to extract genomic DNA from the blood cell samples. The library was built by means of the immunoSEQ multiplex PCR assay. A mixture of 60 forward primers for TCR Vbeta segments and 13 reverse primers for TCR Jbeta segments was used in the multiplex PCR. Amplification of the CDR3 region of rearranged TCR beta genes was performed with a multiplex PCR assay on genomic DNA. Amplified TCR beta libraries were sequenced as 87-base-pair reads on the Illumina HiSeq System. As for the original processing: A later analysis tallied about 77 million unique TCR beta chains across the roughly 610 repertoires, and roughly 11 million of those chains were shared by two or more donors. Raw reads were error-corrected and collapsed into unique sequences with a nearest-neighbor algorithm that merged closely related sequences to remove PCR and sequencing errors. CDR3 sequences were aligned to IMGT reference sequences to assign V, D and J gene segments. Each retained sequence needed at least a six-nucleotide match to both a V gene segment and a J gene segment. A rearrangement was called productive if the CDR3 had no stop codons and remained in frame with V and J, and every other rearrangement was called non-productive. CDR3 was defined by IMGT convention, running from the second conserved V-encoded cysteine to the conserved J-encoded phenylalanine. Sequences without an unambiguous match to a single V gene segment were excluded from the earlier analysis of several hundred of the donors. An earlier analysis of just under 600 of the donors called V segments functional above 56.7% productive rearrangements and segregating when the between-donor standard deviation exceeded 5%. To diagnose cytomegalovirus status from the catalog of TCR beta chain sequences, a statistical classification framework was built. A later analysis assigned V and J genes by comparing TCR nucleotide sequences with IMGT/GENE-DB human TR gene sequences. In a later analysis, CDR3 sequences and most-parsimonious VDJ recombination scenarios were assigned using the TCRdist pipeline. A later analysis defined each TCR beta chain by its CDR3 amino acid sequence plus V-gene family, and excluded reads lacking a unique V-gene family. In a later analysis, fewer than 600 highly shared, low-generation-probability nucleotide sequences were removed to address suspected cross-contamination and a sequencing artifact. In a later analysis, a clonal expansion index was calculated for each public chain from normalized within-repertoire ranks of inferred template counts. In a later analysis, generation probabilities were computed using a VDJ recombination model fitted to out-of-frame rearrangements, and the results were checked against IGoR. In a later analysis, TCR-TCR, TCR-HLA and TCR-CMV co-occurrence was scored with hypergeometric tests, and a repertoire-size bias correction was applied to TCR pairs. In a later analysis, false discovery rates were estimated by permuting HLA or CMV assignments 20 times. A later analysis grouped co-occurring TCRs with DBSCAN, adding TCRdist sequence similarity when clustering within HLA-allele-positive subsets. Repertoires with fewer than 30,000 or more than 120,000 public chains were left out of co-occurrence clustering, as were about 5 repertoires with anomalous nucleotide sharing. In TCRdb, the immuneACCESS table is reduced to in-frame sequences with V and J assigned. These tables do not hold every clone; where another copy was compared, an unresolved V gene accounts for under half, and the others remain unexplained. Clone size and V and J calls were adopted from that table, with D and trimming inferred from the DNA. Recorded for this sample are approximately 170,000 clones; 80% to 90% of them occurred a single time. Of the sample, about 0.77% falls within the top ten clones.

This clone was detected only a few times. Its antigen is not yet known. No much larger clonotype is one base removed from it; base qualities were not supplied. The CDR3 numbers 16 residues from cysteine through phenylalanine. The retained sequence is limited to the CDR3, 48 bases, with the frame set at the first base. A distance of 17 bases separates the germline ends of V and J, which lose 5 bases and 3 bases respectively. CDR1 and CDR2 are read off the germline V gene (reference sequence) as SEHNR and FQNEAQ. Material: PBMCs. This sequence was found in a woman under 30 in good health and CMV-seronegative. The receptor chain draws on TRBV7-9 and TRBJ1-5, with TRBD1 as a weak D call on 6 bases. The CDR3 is CASSHRDGISNQPQHF. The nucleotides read TGTGCCAGCAGCCACAGGGACGGAATCTCCAATCAGCCCCAGCATTTT.